The 26 T cell receptor beta chains in this list originate from one sample, sequenced in a study of T cell repertoires in cytomegalovirus infection. A single record per CDR3 protein comes from TCRdb applying MiXCR to the reads. There are approximately 180,000 distinct CDR3 sequences in the sample; 7.5% to 10% occur only once, and about 4.6% lies in the top ten. The sample taken for sequencing was PBMCs. Receptors originate from a human donor in good health (CMV status not recorded). Some clones in this sample may be carry-over from other donors' samples.

This clonotype was found many times. The chain recombines TRBV10-3 with TRBJ2-2; D may correspond to TRBD1 or TRBD2 (5 bases each). CDR3 length: 15 residues. Germline loops: CDR1 ENHRY, CDR2 SYGVKD. V lost 5 bases to trimming and J lost 0 bases, with 10 bases between them. This chain's CDR3 is CAISPGPANTGELFF. The CDR3 DNA follows: TGTGCCATCAGTCCGGGACCCGCGAACACCGGGGAGCTGTTTTTT.

V gene TRBV7-2 combines with J gene TRBJ2-2, with 7 bases aligning to TRBD1. The germline V gene encodes CDR1 SGHTA and CDR2 FQGNSA. V trimming: 5 bases; J trimming: 0 bases; junction bases outside the gene matches: 9. The CDR3 sequence is 17 residues long. CDR3 sequence: CASSQEMTGPNTGELFF. The CDR3 DNA sequence: TGTGCCAGCAGCCAAGAGATGACAGGGCCGAACACCGGGGAGCTGTTTTTT.

This clonotype occurred many times. J is TRBJ2-3 and V is TRBV7-2; D possibly corresponds to TRBD2 (6 bases). Trimming cost V 5 bases and J 1 base, with 13 bases left between them. CDR3 size: 15 residues. The V gene's germline CDR1 is SGHTA and CDR2 FQGNSA. CDR3 sequence (DNA): TGTGCCAGCAGCGTCGCCCGCGGGGGCACAGATACGCAGTATTTT. Translating it yields CASSVARGGTDTQYF. The variable domain in full, completed from reference TRBV7-2 and TRBJ2-3, reads GAGVSQSPSNKVTEKGKDVELRCDPISGHTALYWYRQSLGQGLEFLIYFQGNSAPDKSGLPSDRFSAERTGGSVSTLTIQRTQQEDSAVYLCASSVARGGTDTQYFGPGTRLTVL.

This clonotype was seen many times. This chain links TRBV7-8 with TRBJ2-1; 13 positions match TRBD2. This CDR3 has 15 residues. Unmatched junction bases numbered 3, after V lost 4 bases and J lost 6 bases. CDR1 is SGHVS and CDR2 is FQNEAQ in the germline V gene. This CDR3 is CASSWRLAGGNEQFF. The CDR3 DNA reads as TGTGCCAGCAGCTGGCGACTAGCGGGAGGCAATGAGCAGTTCTTC.

This clonotype was recorded many times. This rearrangement joins TRBV7-2 to TRBJ2-2, with D unresolved. The CDR3 runs to 14 residues. The germline V gene encodes CDR1 SGHTA and CDR2 FQGNSA. V was cut by 5 bases and J by 4 bases, with 11 bases left in between. The CDR3 coding sequence is TGTGCCAGCAGCCAACAACTAACCACCGGGGAGCTGTTTTTT. This sequence encodes CASSQQLTTGELFF.

There are a few counts of this clonotype. V is TRBV28 and J is TRBJ1-5; D is unresolved. The CDR3 is 14 residues long. The germline V gene encodes CDR1 MDHEN and CDR2 SYDVKM. Trimming pared 5 bases from V and 4 bases from J, leaving 12 bases between. This CDR3 is CASSLGSVNQPQHF. CDR3 bases: TGTGCCAGCAGTCTAGGGTCAGTTAATCAGCCCCAGCATTTT.

V and J are TRBV6-6 and TRBJ1-3, with TRBD1 matching 7 bases. This CDR3 is built from 15 residues. Trimming at V came to 2 bases and at J to 7 bases, leaving 8 bases not matched to a gene. CDR1 and CDR2 (germline): MNHNY, SVGAGI (reference sequence). The CDR3 coding sequence is TGTGCCAGCAGTTACGATGGCAGGGGGACCAACACCATATATTTT. Its translation: CASSYDGRGTNTIYF.

The J gene is TRBJ2-5, the V gene TRBV15; no clear D gene. This CDR3 is built from 13 residues. The germline V gene encodes CDR1 LNHNV and CDR2 YYDKDF (reference sequence). Trimming removed 2 bases from V and 2 bases from J, with 6 bases in between. The CDR3 reads CATSRQLQETQYF. In nucleotides, the CDR3 is TGTGCCACCAGCAGACAGCTTCAAGAGACCCAGTACTTC.

This clonotype was observed many times. The chain is built from TRBV6-1 and TRBJ1-2; D call uncertain. The V gene's germline CDR1 is MNHNS and CDR2 SASEGT. Trimming left V 5 bases short and J 8 bases short, with 12 bases between. CDR3 length: 12 residues. CDR3 sequence reads: CASSSGVEGYTF. CDR3 nucleotides: TGTGCCAGCAGTTCCGGGGTTGAAGGCTACACCTTC.

The CDR3 DNA is TGTGCCAGCAGTTTACCCCCGGGACGGCAACCGGGCTATGGCTACACCTTC. Its translation: CASSLPPGRQPGYGYTF. The rearrangement links TRBV28 to TRBJ1-2, with a possible D match to TRBD1 (5 bases). CDR3 length: 17 amino acids. Deletions cut 2 bases from V and 4 bases from J, with 20 bases between. Germline V gene data show CDR1 as MDHEN and CDR2 as SYDVKM.

Ten or more counts support this clonotype. The genes are TRBV5-4 and TRBJ2-7, with D hard to call. Germline assignment: CDR1 SGHNT and CDR2 YYREEE (reference sequence). V lost 0 bases to trimming and J lost 5 bases, with 12 bases between them. This CDR3 comprises 14 residues. DNA of the CDR3: TGTGCCAGCAGCTTGGCCATAGCACCCAACGAGCAGTACTTC. It is translated as CASSLAIAPNEQYF. Looking up the rest from reference TRBV5-4 and TRBJ2-7 gives the full variable domain: ETGVTQSPTHLIKTRGQQVTLRCSSQSGHNTVSWYQQALGQGPQFIFQYYREEENGRGNFPPRFSGLQFPNYSSELNVNALELDDSALYLCASSLAIAPNEQYFGPGTRLTVT.

The table lists this clonotype with many counts. The CDR3, as DNA: TGCAGCGTAGGACAGGGAAATGGAAACACCATATATTTT. This codes for CSVGQGNGNTIYF. This chain joins TRBV29-1 and TRBJ1-3; 8 nucleotides agree with TRBD1. The CDR3 totals 13 residues. The V gene's germline CDR1 is SQVTM and CDR2 ANQGSEA. Trimming took 6 bases from V and 3 from J; bases not matched to a gene: 4.

This clonotype was seen at least ten times. The V call is TRBV7-8, the J call TRBJ2-1; tentatively, D is TRBD1 or TRBD2 (6 bases each). Germline V CDR1 and CDR2: SGHVS, FQNEAQ. Trimming cost V 5 bases and J 0 bases, with 14 bases left between them. The CDR3 is 16 amino acids. The CDR3 nucleotides are TGTGCCAGCAGCCCTCTGGGGGGCAGCTCCTACAATGAGCAGTTCTTC. It encodes CASSPLGGSSYNEQFF.

In regard to this clonotype: A read error may explain this, as a much larger clone is one base away. This chain uses TRBV10-3 with TRBJ2-1, with D hard to call. The CDR3 sequence is 14 residues long. Germline V lookup: CDR1 ENHRY, CDR2 SYGVKD. CDR3 nucleotide sequence: TGTGCCGTCAGTGACCCTAGCTCCTACAATGAGCAGTTCTTC. Translating it yields CAVSDPSSYNEQFF.

This clonotype showed up many times. The chain has TRBV10-3 and TRBJ2-5; maybe TRBD1 (6 bases). Deletions cut 9 bases from V and 2 bases from J, with 10 bases between. This CDR3 is 12 amino acids long. CDR1 and CDR2 from the germline V gene are ENHRY and SYGVKD. The CDR3 here is CAIGQKQETQYF. The CDR3 coding sequence is TGTGCCATTGGACAGAAACAAGAGACCCAGTACTTC.

This clonotype was seen repeatedly, ten times or more. The chain has TRBV7-2 and TRBJ2-7; possible D gene TRBD1, 6 bases. This CDR3 has 13 amino acids. The V gene lost 2 bases and the J gene lost 2 bases, with 7 bases spanning the gap. The germline gives CDR1 SGHTA, CDR2 FQGNSA. CDR3 coding DNA: TGTGCCAGCAGCTTACAGGGGACCTACGAGCAGTACTTC. This sequence encodes CASSLQGTYEQYF.

In its sample, this clonotype ranks as medium-sized (0.01 to 0.1%). The chain carries TRBV7-8 and TRBJ2-1, with 7 bases lining up with TRBD2. The length of the CDR3 is 15 residues. Trimming cost V 1 base and J 6 bases; bases outside gene matches: 6. The germline CDR1 and CDR2 sequences are SGHVS and FQNEAQ. The CDR3 sequence: CASSLVRGRSNEQFF. The CDR3 DNA is TGTGCCAGCAGCTTAGTCCGCGGGAGAAGCAATGAGCAGTTCTTC.

This clonotype was seen at least ten times. The chain is built from TRBV19 and TRBJ1-5, with TRBD1 as a possible D gene (5 bases). CDR3 length equals 15 residues. Trimming shortened V by 11 bases and J by 0 bases, and 17 bases separated the two germline ends. Per the germline V gene, CDR1 is LNHDA and CDR2 is SQIVND (reference sequence). The CDR3 region has the DNA TGTGCCGTCGGTAGGGGTTGGGATAGCAATCAGCCCCAGCATTTT. Translated: CAVGRGWDSNQPQHF.

This clonotype was seen a handful of times. V usage is TRBV19 and J usage is TRBJ1-1; D remains unclear. This CDR3 spans 10 amino acids. Deletions cut 10 bases from V and 2 bases from J, with 5 bases between. Germline V gives CDR1 LNHDA, CDR2 SQIVND (reference sequence). Here the CDR3 reads CATRNTEAFF. The CDR3 region has the DNA TGTGCCACCAGAAACACTGAAGCTTTCTTT.

This clonotype was counted at least ten times. The chain combines TRBV7-2 with TRBJ2-2, with D uncertain. Looked up from germline, CDR1 is SGHTA and CDR2 is FQGNSA. V lost 5 bases and J lost 5, with 9 bases in between. The CDR3 sequence is 13 residues long. CDR3 nucleotides: TGTGCCAGCAGCATCCTTGGAACCGGGGAGCTGTTTTTT. Its translation is CASSILGTGELFF.

This clonotype was counted at least ten times. The chain has TRBV7-6 and TRBJ2-7; 7 nucleotides line up with TRBD1. CDR3 length: 17 amino acids. V shed 6 bases, J shed 2 bases, and the junction held 16 bases outside the gene matches. Germline CDR1 SGHVS, CDR2 FNYEAQ. The CDR3 DNA reads TGTGCCAGCAGTTTCGTCGCCGGGACAGAAGTCCCCTACGAGCAGTACTTC. Its protein product is CASSFVAGTEVPYEQYF. The full variable domain, in which reference TRBV7-6 and TRBJ2-7 provide the parts outside the CDR3, is GAGVSQSPRYKVTKRGQDVALRCDPISGHVSLYWYRQALGQGPEFLTYFNYEAQQDKSGLPNDRFSAERPEGSISTLTIQRTEQRDSAMYRCASSFVAGTEVPYEQYFGPGTRLTVT.

This clonotype was counted ten times or more. The gene calls are TRBV2 and TRBJ2-2, with unresolved D. Trimming cost V 3 bases and J 6 bases, with 11 bases left between them. Germline lookup yields CDR1 SNHLY and CDR2 FYNNEI. The CDR3 consists of 14 residues. This CDR3 reads CASSDGLPPGELFF. CDR3 DNA: TGTGCCAGCAGTGATGGTCTCCCCCCCGGGGAGCTGTTTTTT.

The chain links TRBV20-1 to TRBJ2-3; weak D call: TRBD2 (6 bases). Per the germline V gene, CDR1 is DFQATT and CDR2 is SNEGSKA (reference sequence). V was cut by 8 bases and J by 5 bases, with 14 bases left in between. The CDR3 spans 12 residues. The CDR3 DNA sequence: TGCAGTACCCCGGGGGTTGGAGATACGCAGTATTTT. Protein product: CSTPGVGDTQYF.

Ten or more counts support this clonotype. This sequence joins TRBV7-9 and TRBJ2-2, with 9 bases fitting TRBD2. Per germline, CDR1 SEHNR and CDR2 FQNEAQ (reference sequence). The V segment lost 3 bases and the J segment 5 bases; nucleotides outside the gene matches: 4. This CDR3 is 15 amino acids long. For the CDR3, the DNA is TGTGCCAGCAGCTTGACAGCGGGAGGAACCGGGGAGCTGTTTTTT. It specifies CASSLTAGGTGELFF.

There are many counts of this clonotype. V gene TRBV12-3 or TRBV12-4 combines with J gene TRBJ2-6, with D perhaps matching TRBD1 (5 bases). Trimming removed 2 bases at V and 3 bases at J, with 14 bases between. This CDR3 is 17 amino acids long. CDR3 nucleotides: TGTGCCAGCAGTTTACGGACGGCAGGGAATGGGGCCAACGTCCTGACTTTC. Its translation is CASSLRTAGNGANVLTF.

This clonotype was seen at least ten times. The chain employs TRBV7-2 and TRBJ1-2, with D perhaps matching TRBD1 (6 bases). Germline values: CDR1 SGHTA, CDR2 FQGNSA. The length of the CDR3 is 13 residues. V lost 5 bases and J 2 bases, leaving 9 bases between the germline ends. CDR3 sequence (DNA): TGTGCCAGCAGCCAGGGGATCAACTATGGCTACACCTTC. Its translation: CASSQGINYGYTF.